This TCR beta chain was captured by sequencing in a study of blood T cell repertoires in COVID-19. As for the study in general: Spain, Italy and the United States supplied samples that represented acute and convalescent COVID-19. T cells, B-cell-depleted T cells, or PBMCs supplied cDNA or gDNA.

Germline V lookup: CDR1 KGHDR, CDR2 SFDVKD. J lost 0 bases, V lost 5 bases, and 2 bases had no gene match. The CDR3 is 15 residues long. In the original workflow: Amplification from reference gene primers served as the basis for estimated nucleated cell counts. Produced via immunoSEQ multiplex PCR; TCRdb's table is partial and in-frame only. From that table come the V and J calls and clone size; the DNA was used to work out D and trimming. The data contain about 35,000 clones, 75% of them singletons. The sample consisted of peripheral blood. The V and J genes are TRBV24-1 and TRBJ2-1; TRBD2 matches at 8 bases. The TCR was taken from an older man with active or convalescent COVID-19. The chain's CDR3 is CATSAGGSSYNEQFF. CDR3 sequence (DNA): TGTGCCACCAGTGCGGGGGGGAGCTCCTACAATGAGCAGTTCTTC.